Each of the 27 T cell receptor beta chains below was sequenced from the same sample in a study of shared clonotypes between healthy human individuals. Only in-frame clones appear in the TCRdb table, and some are missing; sequencing was by immunoSEQ multiplex PCR. The sample consists of approximately 980,000 clones, 76% of them appearing once. What was sequenced was memory CD4+ T cells sorted from blood. The subset denotes: CD45RA-negative fraction. These receptors all stem from a man younger than 30 in good health.

The rearrangement uses TRBV5-1 and TRBJ1-1, with a tentative D call TRBD1 (6 bases). CDR3 length: 14 amino acids. Trimming removed 1 base at V and 5 bases at J, with 12 bases between. CDR1 and CDR2 (germline): SGHRS, YFSETQ. Here the CDR3 DNA reads TGCGCCAGCAGCTTGCACAGGGATAAAACTGAAGCTTTCTTT. The encoded protein is CASSLHRDKTEAFF.

This clone has only one observation. The chain has TRBV29-1 and TRBJ2-3, with D possibly called TRBD1 or TRBD2 (5 bases each). The CDR3 extends over 15 amino acids. V was trimmed by 8 bases and J by 4 bases, leaving 22 bases between them. The germline V gene has CDR1 SQVTM and CDR2 ANQGSEA. DNA of the CDR3: TGCAGCTCGGGAACCGGGACGGCGAGCGCAGATACGCAGTATTTT. Residues: CSSGTGTASADTQYF.

This clone was recorded once. The chain recombines TRBV7-2 with TRBJ2-7; no firm D call. The CDR3 covers 14 residues. Trimming removed 7 bases from V and 2 bases from J, with 15 bases in between. The germline gives CDR1 SGHTA, CDR2 FQGNSA. In nucleotides, the CDR3 is TGTGCCAGCAAGAGTGGACCTGGGACCTACGAGCAGTACTTC. This translates into CASKSGPGTYEQYF.

This clone has a single count. This chain uses TRBV2 with TRBJ2-1; D ambiguous. The V gene lost 7 bases and the J gene lost 6 bases, with 7 bases spanning the gap. CDR1 SNHLY and CDR2 FYNNEI come from the germline V gene. The CDR3 covers 11 residues. CDR3 residues: CASTDRNEQFF. Written as DNA, the CDR3 is TGTGCCAGCACTGACCGCAATGAGCAGTTCTTC.

This clone was observed a single time. The chain uses TRBV4-3 and TRBJ2-4; the match to TRBD2 covers 9 bases. Germline V gene lookup returns CDR1 LGHNA and CDR2 YSLEER. J gave up 3 bases and V 0 bases, and 3 bases lay outside the gene matches. CDR3 length: 16 amino acids. CDR3 DNA: TGCGCCAGCAGCCAAGAGGCTAGCGGGGTCAAAAACATTCAGTACTTC. Encoded protein: CASSQEASGVKNIQYF.

Details on this clone: One end of the junction does not line up with germline, which may come from a read error. The chain recombines TRBV5-1 with TRBJ2-3, with 10 bases that match TRBD1. The CDR3 is made up of 15 amino acids. The germline CDR1 and CDR2 sequences are SGHRS and YFSETQ. The CDR3 DNA reads as TGCGCCAGCACCTTGAGGGGACAGGGGCCAGATACGCAGTATTTT. This translates into CASTLRGQGPDTQYF.

Only one count was recorded for this clone. The chain has TRBV11-3 and TRBJ1-3; D not certain. Germline V gene data show CDR1 as SGHNT and CDR2 as YENEEA. The length of the CDR3 is 13 residues. Trimming took off 1 base at V and 7 bases at J, with 8 bases between the two ends. The CDR3 DNA sequence: TGTGCCAGCAGCTTAGCAGCTCGGAACACCATATATTTT. This encodes CASSLAARNTIYF.

This chain connects TRBV6-6 to TRBJ1-2, with 7 positions matching TRBD1. The trim removed 2 bases at V and 8 bases at J, leaving 5 bases unmatched. The V gene's germline CDR1 is MNHNY and CDR2 SVGAGI (reference sequence). The CDR3 consists of 13 residues. The CDR3 coding sequence is TGTGCCAGCAGTTACAGCGACAGGGAAGGCTACACCTTC. Its protein product is CASSYSDREGYTF.

The chain employs TRBV29-1 and TRBJ2-3; TRBD2 agrees at 12 bases. The CDR3 totals 15 residues. With 5 bases clipped from V and 0 bases from J, the junction kept 3 bases outside the gene matches. The V gene's germline CDR1 is SQVTM and CDR2 ANQGSEA. CDR3 residues: CSVRLAGVSTDTQYF. The DNA of the CDR3 is TGCAGCGTTCGACTAGCGGGGGTTAGCACAGATACGCAGTATTTT.

In its sample, this clone was seen a few times. At the DNA level, this CDR3 is encoded by other sequences in the same sample as well. The V and J genes are TRBV18 and TRBJ1-1; D not certain. Trimming cost V 1 base and J 1 base, with 4 bases left between them. The CDR3 has 13 residues. CDR1 and CDR2 (germline): KGHSH, LQKENI. The CDR3 DNA is TGTGCCAGCTCACCACAAGGGAACACTGAAGCTTTCTTT. Residues: CASSPQGNTEAFF.

The gene calls are TRBV28 and TRBJ2-7; D is possibly TRBD1 (7 bases). The CDR3 consists of 15 residues. Germline assignment: CDR1 MDHEN and CDR2 SYDVKM. The ends were cut back, 2 bases at V and 1 base at J, with 12 bases in the middle. CDR3 protein: CASSLQGGPSYEQYF. In DNA, the CDR3 is TGTGCCAGCAGTTTACAGGGGGGCCCTTCCTACGAGCAGTACTTC.

The chain recombines TRBV18 with TRBJ2-7, with D possibly being TRBD2 (5 bases). In germline, CDR1 is KGHSH, CDR2 LQKENI. The CDR3 is made up of 16 amino acids. V shed 3 bases and J shed 3 bases, with 18 bases lying between them. The CDR3 DNA reads as TGTGCCAGCTCACCCCCGGTGGTGGGAGTCTTCTACGAGCAGTACTTC. This sequence encodes CASSPPVVGVFYEQYF. Full variable domain (rest looked up from reference TRBV18 and TRBJ2-7): NAGVMQNPRHLVRRRGQEARLRCSPMKGHSHVYWYRQLPEEGLKFMVYLQKENIIDESGMPKERFSAEFPKEGPSILRIQQVVRGDSAAYFCASSPPVVGVFYEQYFGPGTRLTVT.

The chain combines TRBV11-2 with TRBJ2-1; TRBD1 might be the D (6 bases). The CDR3 is made up of 13 amino acids. Trimming pared 5 bases from V and 7 bases from J, leaving 12 bases between. Germline V gene data show CDR1 as SGHAT and CDR2 as FQNNGV. CDR3 sequence (DNA): TGTGCCAGCAGCGCCAGACAGGCTAATGAGCAGTTCTTC. Translation gives CASSARQANEQFF.

This chain connects TRBV10-1 to TRBJ2-3; 12 bases fit TRBD2. From germline, CDR1 is WNHNN and CDR2 SYGVQD (reference sequence). Trimming removed 4 bases from V and 3 bases from J; junction bases left unmatched: 5. The CDR3 length is 16 residues. The CDR3 protein is CASSALAGGLTDTQYF. CDR3 nucleotides: TGCGCCAGCAGTGCCCTAGCGGGGGGGCTGACAGATACGCAGTATTTT.

Ten or more counts support this clone. The chain links TRBV15 to TRBJ2-4, with no clear D. The CDR3 is 15 residues long. Trimming pared 0 bases from V and 8 bases from J, leaving 14 bases between. Per the germline V gene, CDR1 is LNHNV and CDR2 is YYDKDF (reference sequence). The CDR3 DNA is TGTGCCACCAGCAGAGAAGGGCAGGCCAACGACATTCAGTACTTC. Translating it yields CATSREGQANDIQYF.

As regards this clone: Distinct nucleotide sequences in the sample also encode this CDR3. The rearrangement uses TRBV30 and TRBJ2-3; D is possibly TRBD1 (5 bases). Germline V gene lookup returns CDR1 GTSNPN and CDR2 SVGIG (reference sequence). The CDR3 is made up of 13 amino acids. Deletions cut 0 bases from V and 2 bases from J, with 6 bases between. The CDR3 DNA reads as TGTGCCTGGAGTGTACAGGTCACAGATACGCAGTATTTT. This codes for CAWSVQVTDTQYF.

The J gene is TRBJ2-3, the V gene TRBV29-1, with 8 bases identical to TRBD2. Trimming at V came to 6 bases and at J to 3 bases, leaving 5 bases not matched to a gene. The germline gives CDR1 SQVTM, CDR2 ANQGSEA. This CDR3 region has 13 residues. DNA for the CDR3: TGCAGCGTAACGACTAGCGTAACAGATACGCAGTATTTT. Translated, it gives CSVTTSVTDTQYF.

The chain couples TRBV19 to TRBJ2-5, with D possibly being TRBD1 or TRBD2 (6 bases each). Germline-derived CDR1 and CDR2 are LNHDA and SQIVND (reference sequence). The germline V and J ends were trimmed by 4 bases and 1 base, with 10 bases remaining between them. The CDR3 runs 14 residues. The CDR3 DNA follows: TGTGCCAGTAGTAGGGGGGCGGCCCAAGAGACCCAGTACTTC. Encoded protein: CASSRGAAQETQYF.

The DNA for the CDR3 is TGTGCCAGCACCATCCAAGCGGGACTCACAGATACGCAGTATTTT. Translation: CASTIQAGLTDTQYF. The chain recombines TRBV7-2 with TRBJ2-3, with 7 positions matching TRBD2. Germline values: CDR1 SGHTA, CDR2 FQGNSA. The CDR3 length is 15 residues. Germline trimming cut 7 bases from V and 2 bases from J; bases unmatched to any gene: 9.

This clone was detected a few times. This chain connects TRBV5-4 to TRBJ1-1, with D unclear. Germline CDR1 and CDR2: SGHNT and YYREEE (reference sequence). Trimming pared 4 bases from V and 5 bases from J, leaving 12 bases between. The CDR3 loop spans 13 amino acids. The CDR3 coding sequence is TGTGCCAGCAGCCTACCGGACGGGACTGAAGCTTTCTTT. The encoded protein is CASSLPDGTEAFF.

In regard to this clone: Germline is not matched at one junction end, which may reflect a read error. This chain links TRBV7-7 with TRBJ2-2; no reliable D call. The germline CDR1 and CDR2 sequences are SSHAT and FNYEAQ (reference sequence). The CDR3 is made up of 14 amino acids. In nucleotides, the CDR3 is TGTGCTAGCAGCTATTCGAGGAACACCGGGGAGCTGTTTTTT. It codes for CASSYSRNTGELFF.

This clone appeared once. This chain uses TRBV5-1 with TRBJ2-5; 10 bases map to TRBD2. The CDR3 contains 15 residues. Losses at the gene ends were 2 bases for V and 5 bases for J; bases not matched to a gene: 6. CDR1 is SGHRS and CDR2 is YFSETQ in the germline V gene. Here the CDR3 DNA reads TGCGCCAGCAGCTTCAGCGGGGGGGCGGAGGAGACCCAGTACTTC. As protein: CASSFSGGAEETQYF.

V gene TRBV6-5 combines with J gene TRBJ1-6, with TRBD1 matching 10 bases. The CDR3 runs 15 residues. Looked up from germline, CDR1 is MNHEY and CDR2 is SVGAGI. Germline trimming cut 6 bases from V and 7 bases from J; bases unmatched to any gene: 6. The CDR3 nucleotides read TGTGCCAGCAGGACAGGGGGCTTGGAGAATTCACCCCTCCACTTT. Protein sequence: CASRTGGLENSPLHF.

CDR3 amino acids: CASRPSPLGDQPQHF. For the CDR3, the DNA is TGTGCCAGTCGACCATCTCCGCTGGGGGATCAGCCCCAGCATTTT. The chain joins TRBV19 to TRBJ1-5, with D maybe TRBD1 (5 bases). Germline V gene sequence: CDR1 LNHDA, CDR2 SQIVND (reference sequence). Trimming left V 8 bases short and J 5 bases short, with 19 bases between. This CDR3 is built from 15 residues.

The chain carries TRBV7-9 and TRBJ2-1; 15 bases agree with TRBD2. CDR1 is SEHNR and CDR2 is FQNEAQ in the germline V gene (reference sequence). The V segment lost 5 bases and the J segment 4 bases; nucleotides outside the gene matches: 12. The CDR3 has 19 amino acids. Written as DNA, the CDR3 is TGTGCCAGCAGCCGATCGGGACTAGCGGGGGGTCCTGCGTACAATGAGCAGTTCTTC. This sequence encodes CASSRSGLAGGPAYNEQFF. The entire variable domain, with the rest obtained from reference TRBV7-9 and TRBJ2-1, is as follows: DTGVSQNPRHKITKRGQNVTFRCDPISEHNRLYWYRQTLGQGPEFLTYFQNEAQLEKSRLLSDRFSAERPKGSFSTLEIQRTEQGDSAMYLCASSRSGLAGGPAYNEQFFGPGTRLTVL.

V gene TRBV27 combines with J gene TRBJ1-2, with D perhaps TRBD1 (6 bases). The CDR3 length is 14 residues. CDR1 and CDR2 (germline): MNHEY, SMNVEV (reference sequence). With 5 bases removed from V and 4 bases from J, the gap between germline ends came to 14 bases. The CDR3: CASSPRRGGYGYTF. CDR3 DNA: TGTGCCAGCAGTCCCCGTAGAGGGGGCTATGGCTACACCTTC.

This clone was found a few times. The rearrangement links TRBV5-4 to TRBJ1-6; TRBD1 is a possible D gene (5 bases). The germline V gene has CDR1 SGHNT and CDR2 YYREEE (reference sequence). Trimming left V 5 bases short and J 8 bases short, with 14 bases between. The CDR3 is made up of 14 amino acids. CDR3 coding DNA: TGTGCCAGCAGTACAGGAGTCTTCTATTCACCCCTCCACTTT. Its protein is CASSTGVFYSPLHF.